This paragraph reports one T cell receptor (beta chain). This specimen belongs to a study of Ad26.COV2.S vaccination and SARS-CoV-2 variants. Study-wide background: Donor got 5x10^10 or 1x10^11 viral particles of Ad26.COV2.S.

Germline CDR1 and CDR2: SEHNR and FQNEAQ (reference sequence). The V end was cut by 5 bases, the J end by 0 bases, with 12 bases between. CDR3 size: 15 residues. Clones were read by immunoSEQ multiplex PCR, and TCRdb kept only the in-frame ones, dropping some. Of approximately 460,000 clones in the sample, roughly nine tenths were seen once. Treatment in this sample: some 20 received Ad26.COV2.S at low or high dose, single or two shots; several received placebo; per-sample allocation not given. Sampling took place 63 days after the first vaccine or placebo injection. The chain is built from TRBV7-9 and TRBJ2-3; D perhaps matches TRBD1 (6 bases). The TCR was taken from a person aged 18-65 years who received the Ad26.COV2.S COVID-19 vaccine or a placebo. The sequencing here drew on peripheral blood, taken in a trial of Ad26.COV2.S vaccine versus placebo. The CDR3 DNA sequence: TGTGCCAGCAGCCACGGACAGACCAGCACAGATACGCAGTATTTT. The encoded protein is CASSHGQTSTDTQYF.